Presented here are 32 T cell receptor beta chains from one specimen sequenced in a study of cytomegalovirus exposure and HLA in healthy donors. PCR was performed using 60 Vbeta and 13 Jbeta primers. Sequencing was performed with immunoSEQ multiplex PCR; in TCRdb, only in-frame clones are kept and a portion is missing. This table holds 100,000 to 150,000 clones, roughly 80% found once. Sequencing was performed on PBMCs. The source of these receptors is a young man in good health and CMV-seropositive.

The chain recombines TRBV7-6 with TRBJ2-2; unclear D gene. This CDR3 has 13 residues. Per the germline V gene, CDR1 is SGHVS and CDR2 is FNYEAQ. Trimming took 5 bases from V and 5 from J, leaving 9 bases between them. The CDR3 nucleotides are TGTGCCAGCAGCAATCCCGGGACCGGGGAGCTGTTTTTT. It is translated as CASSNPGTGELFF.

The chain recombines TRBV6-5 with TRBJ2-7; D ambiguous. This CDR3 contains 14 residues. Looked up from germline, CDR1 is MNHEY and CDR2 is SVGAGI. Deletions cut 3 bases from V and 1 base from J, with 10 bases between. This CDR3 reads CASSYGGVSYEQYF. The DNA of the CDR3 is TGTGCCAGCAGTTATGGCGGAGTATCCTACGAGCAGTACTTC.

The chain recombines TRBV6-6 with TRBJ1-2, with D perhaps matching TRBD1 (5 bases). The V end was cut by 5 bases, the J end by 7 bases, with 11 bases between. The germline CDR1 and CDR2 sequences are MNHNY and SVGAGI (reference sequence). The CDR3 runs 12 residues. For the CDR3, the DNA is TGTGCCAGCAGTCTAGACAGAGCTGGCTACACCTTC. It is translated as CASSLDRAGYTF.

V is TRBV6-5 and J is TRBJ2-4; TRBD1 matches at 9 bases. Germline V CDR1 and CDR2: MNHEY, SVGAGI. J was trimmed by 11 bases and V by 5 bases; bases with no gene match: 13. There are 15 residues in the CDR3. The CDR3 spells CASSPPTQGASVQYF. In nucleotides, the CDR3 is TGTGCCAGCAGTCCACCCACACAGGGGGCGTCGGTTCAGTACTTC.

This clone was observed at least ten times. The chain recombines TRBV6-1 with TRBJ1-5; 8 bases fit TRBD1. Per the germline V gene, CDR1 is MNHNS and CDR2 is SASEGT. This CDR3 is 15 amino acids long. With V trimmed by 5 bases and J by 6 bases, 9 bases remained unmatched. This CDR3 is CASSLRSGGGQPQHF. As DNA, the CDR3 is TGTGCCAGCAGTCTACGGTCAGGGGGCGGTCAGCCCCAGCATTTT.

This chain uses TRBV5-6 with TRBJ2-3; D perhaps matches TRBD2 (6 bases). V lost 3 bases to trimming and J lost 4 bases, with 24 bases between them. CDR1 and CDR2 from the germline V gene are SGHDT and YYEEEE. The CDR3 sequence is 18 residues long. The CDR3 loop reads CASSSWGRNVLAADTQYF. Written as DNA, the CDR3 is TGTGCCAGCAGCTCCTGGGGGAGGAATGTTCTTGCGGCAGATACGCAGTATTTT.

The chain is built from TRBV27 and TRBJ1-1; TRBD1 is a possible D gene (6 bases). The CDR3 covers 13 residues. Looked up from germline, CDR1 is MNHEY and CDR2 is SMNVEV (reference sequence). V was trimmed by 8 bases and J by 5 bases, leaving 15 bases between them. The CDR3 nucleotides are TGTGCCAGCGGAGCAGGGGTTTGGACTGAAGCTTTCTTT. Its translation: CASGAGVWTEAFF.

The chain has TRBV4-3 and TRBJ2-1, with a weak D call TRBD1 (7 bases). This CDR3 comprises 17 residues. Germline V gene data show CDR1 as LGHNA and CDR2 as YSLEER. V gave up 3 bases and J gave up 8 bases, with 23 bases separating them. The CDR3 is CASSQDSLGGGEDEQFF. The CDR3, as DNA: TGCGCCAGCAGCCAGGACAGTCTAGGGGGCGGGGAGGATGAGCAGTTCTTC.

The rearrangement uses TRBV9 and TRBJ2-5; D gene ambiguous. Germline values: CDR1 SGDLS, CDR2 YYNGEE. Trimming pared 0 bases from V and 5 bases from J, leaving 8 bases between. CDR3 length: 13 residues. CDR3 region: CASSVVIGETQYF. In nucleotides, the CDR3 is TGTGCCAGCAGCGTAGTTATCGGGGAGACCCAGTACTTC.

The chain joins TRBV5-1 to TRBJ2-1, with 8 bases aligning to TRBD2. V was clipped by 4 bases and J by 6 bases; unmatched bases: 12. Germline values: CDR1 SGHRS, CDR2 YFSETQ. The CDR3 extends over 16 amino acids. The CDR3 region has the DNA TGCGCCAGCAGCATCAATTTCGGGGGGGACGGCAATGAGCAGTTCTTC. Amino acid sequence: CASSINFGGDGNEQFF. The whole variable domain, filled in from reference TRBV5-1 and TRBJ2-1, reads KAGVTQTPRYLIKTRGQQVTLSCSPISGHRSVSWYQQTPGQGLQFLFEYFSETQRNKGNFPGRFSGRQFSNSRSEMNVSTLELGDSALYLCASSINFGGDGNEQFFGPGTRLTVL.

V is TRBV4-2 and J is TRBJ1-2; a possible D gene is TRBD1 (5 bases). The CDR3 is 17 amino acids. Per germline, CDR1 LGHNA and CDR2 YNFKEQ. V was shortened by 2 bases and J by 3 bases, with 19 bases between the two germline ends. In nucleotides, the CDR3 is TGTGCCAGCAGCCAAAACGTAGGGGCTAGACAGCACTATGGCTACACCTTC. Residues: CASSQNVGARQHYGYTF.

The chain carries TRBV7-2 and TRBJ2-2, with D tentatively TRBD2 (7 bases). Between the trimmed V and J ends, which lost 0 bases and 6 bases, there was a span of 8 bases. Germline assignment: CDR1 SGHTA and CDR2 FQGNSA. The CDR3 totals 14 residues. The CDR3 DNA sequence: TGTGCCAGCAGCTTAGCGGGGGGGCCCGGGGAGCTGTTTTTT. This gives the protein CASSLAGGPGELFF.

The chain employs TRBV7-6 and TRBJ2-3; 9 bases are a match to TRBD2. The CDR3 covers 16 residues. The germline gives CDR1 SGHVS, CDR2 FNYEAQ. V lost 1 base and J lost 1; bases outside the gene matches: 3. The CDR3, as DNA: TGTGCCAGCAGCTTAGGATCTAGCGGGGGCACAGATACGCAGTATTTT. Translation: CASSLGSSGGTDTQYF.

The chain links TRBV6-5 to TRBJ1-5, with TRBD1 identical over 8 bases. Germline V gene sequence: CDR1 MNHEY, CDR2 SVGAGI. CDR3 length: 14 residues. Trimming at V came to 6 bases and at J to 1 base, leaving 2 bases not matched to a gene. CDR3: CASSRTGSNQPQHF. The CDR3 coding sequence is TGTGCCAGCAGCCGGACAGGGAGCAATCAGCCCCAGCATTTT.

V and J are TRBV7-9 and TRBJ2-2; D remains ambiguous. The CDR3 runs 16 residues. The V gene lost 6 bases and the J gene lost 0 bases, with 14 bases spanning the gap. Germline V gene lookup returns CDR1 SEHNR and CDR2 FQNEAQ (reference sequence). The CDR3 spells CASSYTPISNTGELFF. The CDR3 bases are TGTGCCAGCAGTTATACACCGATTTCGAACACCGGGGAGCTGTTTTTT.

This clone was seen just once. The CDR3 region has the DNA TGCGCCAGCAGCTTAAATAGCGACAGGGGAGAGACCCAGTACTTC. It codes for CASSLNSDRGETQYF. The chain couples TRBV5-1 to TRBJ2-5; 8 bases fit TRBD1. J was trimmed by 4 bases and V by 2 bases; bases with no gene match: 7. The germline V gene encodes CDR1 SGHRS and CDR2 YFSETQ. The CDR3 sequence is 15 residues long. The full variable domain, its missing parts supplied by reference TRBV5-1 and TRBJ2-5, is KAGVTQTPRYLIKTRGQQVTLSCSPISGHRSVSWYQQTPGQGLQFLFEYFSETQRNKGNFPGRFSGRQFSNSRSEMNVSTLELGDSALYLCASSLNSDRGETQYFGPGTRLLVL.

In DNA, the CDR3 is TGTGCCAGCAGCGTAGGACAGGCTGTCTCCTACAATGAGCAGTTCTTC. It encodes CASSVGQAVSYNEQFF. This rearrangement joins TRBV7-9 to TRBJ2-1, with 7 bases matching TRBD1. The CDR3 totals 16 residues. The germline gives CDR1 SEHNR, CDR2 FQNEAQ (reference sequence). V was pared by 5 bases and J by 0 bases, with 7 bases of the junction left unmatched. The full variable domain, completed using reference TRBV7-9 and TRBJ2-1, is DTGVSQNPRHKITKRGQNVTFRCDPISEHNRLYWYRQTLGQGPEFLTYFQNEAQLEKSRLLSDRFSAERPKGSFSTLEIQRTEQGDSAMYLCASSVGQAVSYNEQFFGPGTRLTVL.

This clone was observed once. The V gene is TRBV4-2, the J gene TRBJ2-7; 8 positions agree with TRBD2. Trimming cost V 0 bases and J 5 bases; bases outside gene matches: 6. CDR1 is LGHNA, CDR2 YNFKEQ, per germline. The length of the CDR3 is 15 residues. The CDR3 reads CASSQDPGGADEQYF. CDR3 bases: TGTGCCAGCAGCCAAGATCCGGGGGGGGCCGACGAGCAGTACTTC.

This chain connects TRBV5-6 to TRBJ2-7; no clear D. Trimming removed 7 bases at V and 3 bases at J, with 8 bases between. This CDR3 is 11 amino acids long. In germline, CDR1 is SGHDT, CDR2 YYEEEE. As DNA, the CDR3 is TGTGCCAGCGGTAACAGCTACGAGCAGTACTTC. Its protein is CASGNSYEQYF.

The rearrangement joins TRBV9 to TRBJ2-1; D remains unclear. The length of the CDR3 is 16 residues. Germline V CDR1 and CDR2: SGDLS, YYNGEE. The ends were cut back, 2 bases at V and 0 bases at J, with 12 bases in the middle. The CDR3 reads CASSVAPDISYNEQFF. The CDR3 DNA reads as TGTGCCAGCAGCGTGGCCCCTGATATCTCCTACAATGAGCAGTTCTTC.

The CDR3 sequence: CASSLLAGGTPSSYNSPLHF. CDR3 bases: TGTGCCAGCAGTTTATTAGCAGGGGGAACTCCAAGCTCCTATAATTCACCCCTCCACTTT. This rearrangement joins TRBV27 to TRBJ1-6; 7 bases map to TRBD1. Germline CDR1 is MNHEY and CDR2 is SMNVEV (reference sequence). This CDR3 region has 20 residues. With 1 base clipped from V and 0 bases from J, the junction kept 12 bases outside the gene matches.

The V call is TRBV7-2, the J call TRBJ2-3, with D maybe TRBD2 (6 bases). The CDR3 has 17 residues. Per the germline V gene, CDR1 is SGHTA and CDR2 is FQGNSA. V was cut by 5 bases and J by 3 bases, with 21 bases left in between. The CDR3, as DNA: TGTGCCAGCAGCCCCCGGTCGGCGGGGCTGGGAACAGATACGCAGTATTTT. This translates into CASSPRSAGLGTDTQYF.

This clone has a count of ten or more. The rearrangement joins TRBV5-1 to TRBJ1-5; D is ambiguous. V was clipped by 1 base and J by 6 bases, with 11 bases between them. The CDR3 consists of 14 residues. Germline CDR1 reads SGHRS; CDR2 reads YFSETQ. The CDR3 bases are TGCGCCAGCAGCTTGCGAGGGCCTGGTCAGCCCCAGCATTTT. The encoded protein is CASSLRGPGQPQHF.

The V gene is TRBV19, the J gene TRBJ1-1; unclear D gene. The CDR3 contains 14 residues. The germline CDR1 and CDR2 sequences are LNHDA and SQIVND (reference sequence). Between the trimmed V and J ends, which lost 3 bases and 0 bases, there was a span of 8 bases. The DNA of the CDR3 is TGTGCCAGTAGTATGCGGAGCCTGAACACTGAAGCTTTCTTT. Translated, it gives CASSMRSLNTEAFF.

The chain recombines TRBV5-1 with TRBJ2-7; D is perhaps TRBD1 (5 bases). Trimming pared 3 bases from V and 3 bases from J, leaving 13 bases between. From germline, CDR1 is SGHRS and CDR2 YFSETQ. The CDR3 is 14 amino acids. CDR3 nucleotides: TGCGCCAGCAGCTACCGCGAAAGGGGCTACGAGCAGTACTTC. Its translation is CASSYRERGYEQYF.

This clone was seen only a few times. V usage is TRBV15 and J usage is TRBJ1-1; D gene uncertain. The germline V gene has CDR1 LNHNV and CDR2 YYDKDF (reference sequence). V dropped 0 bases and J dropped 1 base, with 18 bases sitting between them. The CDR3 has 18 residues. The CDR3 DNA sequence: TGTGCCACCAGCAGAGACCTCCCCGGAGGTCAAAAGAACACTGAAGCTTTCTTT. Its translation is CATSRDLPGGQKNTEAFF.

The chain carries TRBV12-5 and TRBJ2-5; no firm D call. The V and J ends lost 6 bases and 5 bases respectively, with 10 bases between them. The CDR3 is 12 residues long. Looked up from germline, CDR1 is LGHNT and CDR2 is FRNRAP. In nucleotides, the CDR3 is TGTGCTAGTGGGCTCCGGCGGGAGACCCAGTACTTC. Translating it yields CASGLRRETQYF.

The rearrangement links TRBV5-1 to TRBJ2-4, with TRBD2 identical over 11 bases. The CDR3 loop spans 16 amino acids. Germline V CDR1 and CDR2: SGHRS, YFSETQ. J lost 8 bases, V lost 0 bases, and 7 bases had no gene match. CDR3 bases: TGCGCCAGCAGCTTGGGGCCTACTAGCGGGGGTGACATTCAGTACTTC. It translates to CASSLGPTSGGDIQYF.

This rearrangement joins TRBV19 to TRBJ2-7; 9 bases are shared with TRBD1. The junction had 9 bases not matched to a gene; V was cut back by 5 bases and J by 4 bases. Germline CDR1 reads LNHDA; CDR2 reads SQIVND (reference sequence). The CDR3 runs 15 residues. The DNA for the CDR3 is TGTGCCAGTAGTTCGTCGGGACAGGGACCGTACGAGCAGTACTTC. Translating it yields CASSSSGQGPYEQYF.

CDR3 amino acids: CASSGAKIGTEAFF. The DNA of the CDR3 is TGTGCCAGCAGTGGGGCTAAAATTGGCACTGAAGCTTTCTTT. This chain uses TRBV2 with TRBJ1-1, with unresolved D. The germline CDR1 and CDR2 sequences are SNHLY and FYNNEI. This CDR3 contains 14 residues. Trimming took off 4 bases at V and 4 bases at J, with 13 bases between the two ends.

The chain recombines TRBV10-3 with TRBJ2-1; the D is unclear. The CDR3 totals 16 residues. Germline V gives CDR1 ENHRY, CDR2 SYGVKD. V was trimmed by 0 bases and J by 1 base, leaving 10 bases between them. The CDR3 region is CAISESRADSYNEQFF. CDR3 DNA sequence: TGTGCCATCAGTGAGTCGCGTGCTGATTCCTACAATGAGCAGTTCTTC.

This clone has more than one count but fewer than ten. J is TRBJ2-3 and V is TRBV4-1; 12 bases are a match to TRBD2. Germline V CDR1 and CDR2: MGHRA, YSYEKL. V trimming: 1 base; J trimming: 2 bases; junction bases outside the gene matches: 4. The CDR3 loop spans 17 amino acids. CDR3 DNA: TGCGCCAGCAGCCAAGCAGGACTAGCGGGAAACACAGATACGCAGTATTTT. Protein product: CASSQAGLAGNTDTQYF.